This TCR beta chain was recovered during a study of T cell repertoires in cytomegalovirus infection. Notes on the study in general: The ex vivo response was dominated by HLA-C-restricted CMV-specific TCR beta clonotypes.

TCRdb ran MiXCR on the reads and lists one entry per CDR3 protein. The table lists about 200,000 distinct CDR3 sequences, 8% to 10% of them singletons. V lost 0 bases and J lost 7, with 9 bases in between. Germline assignment: CDR1 MGHDK and CDR2 SYGVNS. The CDR3 covers 13 residues. A few counts support this clonotype. Its specificity is not known. This clonotype was sampled from a human donor in good health (CMV status not recorded). Some clones in this sample may be carry-over from other donors' samples. Sequenced: PBMCs. The chain links TRBV25-1 to TRBJ1-1; no firm D call. The CDR3 here is CASSEYGGGEAFF. The DNA of the CDR3 is TGTGCCAGCAGTGAATACGGCGGAGGTGAAGCTTTCTTT.